These 27 T cell receptor beta chains share one sample of origin, sequenced in a study of shared clonotypes between healthy human individuals. Measured with immunoSEQ multiplex PCR; TCRdb has only the in-frame clones, and not every one. The sample includes roughly 300,000 clones, around 87% seen only once; the top ten take around 15%. The sample consisted of memory CD8+ T cells sorted from blood. Subset meaning: CD45RO+ cells pooled with CCR7-negative TemRA cells. These receptors all stem from a man aged 18 to 29 in good health.

This clone has only one observation. V usage is TRBV27 and J usage is TRBJ2-7; the match to TRBD2 covers 12 bases. The germline gives CDR1 MNHEY, CDR2 SMNVEV (reference sequence). V shed 0 bases and J 3 bases; nucleotides not matched to a gene: 12. The CDR3 is 19 residues long. CDR3 DNA: TGTGCCAGCAGTTTATCCGGGTGGACTAGCGGGACACATCTCTACGAGCAGTACTTC. As protein: CASSLSGWTSGTHLYEQYF.

This clone came up once. This chain connects TRBV19 to TRBJ2-3; D might be TRBD1 (5 bases). V lost 5 bases and J 6 bases, leaving 18 bases between the germline ends. Germline values: CDR1 LNHDA, CDR2 SQIVND (reference sequence). The CDR3 is 15 residues long. CDR3 amino acids: CASSVWGFAADTQYF. The DNA of the CDR3 is TGTGCCAGTAGTGTCTGGGGCTTCGCGGCGGATACGCAGTATTTT.

The chain employs TRBV9 and TRBJ2-5, with 9 bases lining up with TRBD1. Germline loops: CDR1 SGDLS, CDR2 YYNGEE. Losses at the gene ends were 4 bases for V and 2 bases for J; bases not matched to a gene: 6. The CDR3 has 15 amino acids. For the CDR3, the DNA is TGTGCCAGCAGCCGACAGGGGGGGAATCAAGAGACCCAGTACTTC. It translates to CASSRQGGNQETQYF.

This sequence joins TRBV11-3 and TRBJ2-2; 8 nucleotides line up with TRBD2. The CDR3 has 17 residues. V was clipped by 5 bases and J by 6 bases; unmatched bases: 14. From germline, CDR1 is SGHNT and CDR2 YENEEA. The chain's CDR3 is CASSPPSGSSSPGELFF. For the CDR3, the DNA is TGTGCCAGCAGCCCCCCGAGCGGGAGTTCAAGTCCCGGGGAGCTGTTTTTT. The complete variable domain, with remaining parts taken from reference TRBV11-3 and TRBJ2-2, reads EAGVVQSPRYKIIEKKQPVAFWCNPISGHNTLYWYLQNLGQGPELLIRYENEEAVDDSQLPKDRFSAERLKGVDSTLKIQPAELGDSAVYLCASSPPSGSSSPGELFFGEGSRLTVL.

V usage is TRBV7-9 and J usage is TRBJ2-1; D call uncertain. The CDR3 has 14 residues. From germline, CDR1 is SEHNR and CDR2 FQNEAQ (reference sequence). Trimming took off 5 bases at V and 8 bases at J, with 16 bases between the two ends. Written as DNA, the CDR3 is TGTGCCAGCAGCCCTAGTGGTCTCCCTGATGAGCAGTTCTTC. This translates into CASSPSGLPDEQFF.

This rearrangement joins TRBV5-6 to TRBJ1-4; D perhaps matches TRBD1 (5 bases). In germline, CDR1 is SGHDT, CDR2 YYEEEE. Trimming removed 3 bases from V and 14 bases from J, with 23 bases in between. The CDR3 is made up of 15 amino acids. CDR3 sequence reads: CASSWGDAPSLVLFF. The DNA of the CDR3 is TGTGCCAGCAGCTGGGGGGACGCCCCTTCCTTGGTCCTGTTTTTT.

The CDR3 coding sequence is TGTGCCAGCAGCCAGACTAGCGGGCCGCCGGAGACCCAGTACTTC. Translating gives CASSQTSGPPETQYF. The rearrangement links TRBV6-5 to TRBJ2-5; 10 bases line up with TRBD2. Germline loops: CDR1 MNHEY, CDR2 SVGAGI. This CDR3 comprises 15 residues. The V gene end was trimmed by 6 bases and the J gene end by 5 bases; junction bases not matched to a gene: 9.

The gene calls are TRBV6-6 and TRBJ2-2; D not resolved. This CDR3 is 13 amino acids long. V lost 0 bases and J lost 6, with 5 bases in between. The germline V gene encodes CDR1 MNHNY and CDR2 SVGAGI (reference sequence). CDR3 nucleotides: TGTGCCAGCAGTTACTCGACGCCCGGGGAGCTGTTTTTT. It is translated as CASSYSTPGELFF.

The J gene is TRBJ2-3, the V gene TRBV28, with D possibly TRBD2 on 5 matching bases. This CDR3 contains 15 residues. V dropped 4 bases and J dropped 5 bases, with 16 bases sitting between them. CDR1 MDHEN and CDR2 SYDVKM come from the germline V gene. DNA for the CDR3: TGTGCCAGCAGTTCCCCTCCCCACGGGGAAGATACGCAGTATTTT. This sequence encodes CASSSPPHGEDTQYF.

The chain couples TRBV10-3 to TRBJ1-2, with 7 bases identical to TRBD1. The germline CDR1 and CDR2 sequences are ENHRY and SYGVKD. There are 14 residues in the CDR3. With 3 bases clipped from V and 2 bases from J, the junction kept 3 bases outside the gene matches. The CDR3, as DNA: TGTGCCATCAGTGAACCGACAGGGAACTATGGCTACACCTTC. Its protein is CAISEPTGNYGYTF.

This rearrangement joins TRBV6-1 to TRBJ2-7; D gene ambiguous. The CDR3 length is 11 residues. The germline CDR1 and CDR2 sequences are MNHNS and SASEGT. V lost 2 bases and J 6 bases, leaving 5 bases between the germline ends. CDR3 sequence (DNA): TGTGCCAGCAGTGAATTGGGCGAGCAGTACTTC. Its translation: CASSELGEQYF.

The CDR3 region is CASSSGTGGSYEQYF. Written as DNA, the CDR3 is TGTGCCAGCAGCTCCGGGACAGGGGGCTCCTACGAGCAGTACTTC. The V and J genes are TRBV5-4 and TRBJ2-7, with 11 bases identical to TRBD1. V shed 3 bases, J shed 0 bases, and the junction held 2 bases outside the gene matches. There are 15 residues in the CDR3. Germline assignment: CDR1 SGHNT and CDR2 YYREEE (reference sequence).

The J gene is TRBJ1-1, the V gene TRBV7-6, with a weak D call TRBD1 (6 bases). Germline V lookup: CDR1 SGHVS, CDR2 FNYEAQ. This CDR3 is built from 14 residues. The V end was cut by 5 bases, the J end by 10 bases, with 20 bases between. CDR3 sequence (DNA): TGTGCCAGCAGCGAATCGGGGCAGGGGAAGCGAGCTTTCTTT. Encoded protein: CASSESGQGKRAFF.

The chain combines TRBV7-9 with TRBJ2-7; D is unclear. The CDR3 sequence is 13 residues long. The germline gives CDR1 SEHNR, CDR2 FQNEAQ (reference sequence). Deletions cut 5 bases from V and 6 bases from J, with 14 bases between. The CDR3 DNA sequence: TGTGCCAGCAGCCTGACGGAAGCGATCGAGCAGTACTTC. Protein product: CASSLTEAIEQYF. Filled out from reference TRBV7-9 and TRBJ2-7, the complete variable domain reads DTGVSQNPRHKITKRGQNVTFRCDPISEHNRLYWYRQTLGQGPEFLTYFQNEAQLEKSRLLSDRFSAERPKGSFSTLEIQRTEQGDSAMYLCASSLTEAIEQYFGPGTRLTVT.

The chain joins TRBV7-9 to TRBJ1-1; no clear D. V was trimmed by 7 bases and J by 1 base, leaving 10 bases between them. The germline gives CDR1 SEHNR, CDR2 FQNEAQ (reference sequence). The CDR3 spans 13 residues. The CDR3 DNA follows: TGTGCCAGCACCCCTCCGGGGAACACTGAAGCTTTCTTT. This codes for CASTPPGNTEAFF.

J is TRBJ1-2 and V is TRBV15, with 11 bases matching TRBD1. Germline V gene data show CDR1 as LNHNV and CDR2 as YYDKDF (reference sequence). The CDR3 has 16 amino acids. Germline trimming cut 5 bases from V and 0 bases from J; bases unmatched to any gene: 5. The CDR3 spells CATSPDRGRANYGYTF. Written as DNA, the CDR3 is TGTGCCACCAGCCCGGACAGGGGGCGGGCTAACTATGGCTACACCTTC.

With regard to this clone: One end of the junction does not line up with germline, which may come from a read error. The rearrangement links TRBV7-7 to TRBJ2-3; 9 positions agree with TRBD1. Germline CDR1 is SSHAT and CDR2 is FNYEAQ (reference sequence). This CDR3 is built from 18 residues. CDR3 coding DNA: TGTGCTAGCAGCGACGCCCCGGGACAGGGAACTTACGCAGATACGCAGTATTTT. Amino acid sequence: CASSDAPGQGTYADTQYF. Filled out from reference TRBV7-7 and TRBJ2-3, the complete variable domain reads GAGVSQSPRYKVTKRGQDVTLRCDPISSHATLYWYQQALGQGPEFLTYFNYEAQPDKSGLPSDRFSAERPEGSISTLTIQRTEQRDSAMYRCASSDAPGQGTYADTQYFGPGTRLTVL.

Notes on this clone: No DNA is shown, since the ends of the CDR3 on it are uncertain; the CDR3 is the one TCRdb lists. The chain employs TRBV28 and TRBJ2-7. Germline V gives CDR1 MDHEN, CDR2 SYDVKM. Counting both end residues, the CDR3 totals 14 amino acids. The CDR3 loop reads CASSFRFGGSEQYF.

The chain carries TRBV10-2 and TRBJ2-7, with a possible D match to TRBD1 (5 bases). CDR1 and CDR2 from the germline V gene are WSHSY and SAAADI. The CDR3 is made up of 12 amino acids. Trimming removed 3 bases at V and 3 bases at J, with 6 bases between. CDR3 region: CASSDDSYEQYF. The CDR3 DNA reads TGCGCCAGCAGTGATGACAGCTACGAGCAGTACTTC.

This chain links TRBV7-5 with TRBJ2-4; the table's D call of TRBD1 was not tested on the DNA. TRBV7-5 is a pseudogene locus. The CDR3 runs 17 residues. CDR3: CARSYLTGELAKNIQYF. CDR3 DNA sequence: TGTGCCAGAAGCTACTTAACAGGAGAGCTAGCCAAAAACATTCAGTACTTC.

This chain links TRBV10-2 with TRBJ2-7; TRBD1 aligns across 8 bases. The CDR3 length is 19 residues. The V segment lost 3 bases and the J segment 1 base; nucleotides outside the gene matches: 17. Germline V gene data show CDR1 as WSHSY and CDR2 as SAAADI. This CDR3 reads CASSEAGPKDRVPSYEQYF. The CDR3, as DNA: TGCGCCAGCAGTGAAGCCGGACCCAAGGACAGGGTACCTTCCTACGAGCAGTACTTC.

The chain carries TRBV2 and TRBJ1-2; D is unclear. This CDR3 spans 14 amino acids. Germline V lookup: CDR1 SNHLY, CDR2 FYNNEI. V lost 8 bases and J 2 bases, leaving 15 bases between the germline ends. The CDR3 protein is CASETQGGNYGYTF. CDR3 nucleotide sequence: TGTGCCAGCGAGACCCAAGGTGGGAACTATGGCTACACCTTC.

About this clone itself: This CDR3 is also generated by other DNA sequences in the sample. V is TRBV11-2 and J is TRBJ2-7, with D maybe TRBD1 (6 bases). In germline, CDR1 is SGHAT, CDR2 FQNNGV. Deletions cut 5 bases from V and 4 bases from J, with 9 bases between. This CDR3 is 12 amino acids long. The CDR3 is CASSLGQYEQYF. CDR3 sequence (DNA): TGTGCCAGCAGCCTAGGACAGTACGAGCAGTACTTC.

J is TRBJ2-7 and V is TRBV14; D not resolved. CDR1 is SGHDN and CDR2 is FVKESK in the germline V gene. This CDR3 spans 15 amino acids. V was pared by 2 bases and J by 0 bases, with 11 bases between. CDR3 protein: CASSQYQASSYEQYF. The DNA of the CDR3 is TGTGCCAGCAGCCAATATCAGGCCTCCTCCTACGAGCAGTACTTC.

V is TRBV14 and J is TRBJ2-7; 10 bases fit TRBD1. This CDR3 has 17 residues. From germline, CDR1 is SGHDN and CDR2 FVKESK. The junction had 17 bases not matched to a gene; V was cut back by 3 bases and J by 9 bases. This CDR3 reads CASSHTWEDRGIWRQYF. The CDR3 coding sequence is TGTGCCAGCAGCCACACCTGGGAGGACAGGGGGATTTGGAGGCAGTACTTC.

As concerns this clone: A single base separates this from a much larger clone, so it may be a read error. CDR3 sequence reads: CASSSNYEQYF. The CDR3 coding sequence is TGTGCCAGCAGCTCTAACTACGAGCAGTACTTC. This chain joins TRBV7-9 and TRBJ2-7; no definite D call. Germline V gene lookup returns CDR1 SEHNR and CDR2 FQNEAQ (reference sequence). The CDR3 runs 11 residues. Deletions cut 4 bases from V and 3 bases from J, with 4 bases between.

V gene TRBV4-3 combines with J gene TRBJ1-6; no firm D call. The CDR3 is 17 amino acids. The V and J ends lost 1 base and 7 bases respectively, with 17 bases between them. Per germline, CDR1 LGHNA and CDR2 YSLEER. Here the CDR3 DNA reads TGCGCCAGCAGCCAAGTATGGATTTGGCGAGACAATTCACCCCTCCACTTT. Translated, it gives CASSQVWIWRDNSPLHF.